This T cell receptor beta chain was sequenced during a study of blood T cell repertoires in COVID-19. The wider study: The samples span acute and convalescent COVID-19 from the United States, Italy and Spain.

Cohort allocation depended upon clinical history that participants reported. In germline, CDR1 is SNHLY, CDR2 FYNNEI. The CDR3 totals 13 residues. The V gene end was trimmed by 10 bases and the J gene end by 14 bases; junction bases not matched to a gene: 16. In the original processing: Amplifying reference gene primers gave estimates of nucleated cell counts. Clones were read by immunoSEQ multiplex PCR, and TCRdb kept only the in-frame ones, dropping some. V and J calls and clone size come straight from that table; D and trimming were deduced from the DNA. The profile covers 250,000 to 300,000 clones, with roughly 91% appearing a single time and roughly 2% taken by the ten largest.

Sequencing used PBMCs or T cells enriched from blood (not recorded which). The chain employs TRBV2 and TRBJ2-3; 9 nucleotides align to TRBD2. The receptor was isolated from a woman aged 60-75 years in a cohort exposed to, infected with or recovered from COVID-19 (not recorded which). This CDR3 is CATTLAGTPRGYF. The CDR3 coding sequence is TGTGCCACTACCCTAGCGGGAACCCCGAGGGGGTATTTT.